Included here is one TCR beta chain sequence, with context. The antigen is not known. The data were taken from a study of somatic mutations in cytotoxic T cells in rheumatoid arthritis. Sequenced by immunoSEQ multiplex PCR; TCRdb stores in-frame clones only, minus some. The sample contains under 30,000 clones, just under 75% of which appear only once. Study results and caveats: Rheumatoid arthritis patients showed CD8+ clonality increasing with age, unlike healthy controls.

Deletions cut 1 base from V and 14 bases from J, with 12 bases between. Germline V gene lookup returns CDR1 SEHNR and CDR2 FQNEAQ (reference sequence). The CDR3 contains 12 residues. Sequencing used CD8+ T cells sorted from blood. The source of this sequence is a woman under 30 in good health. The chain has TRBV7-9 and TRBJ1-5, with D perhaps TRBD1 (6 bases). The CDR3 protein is CASSLEGGTEHF. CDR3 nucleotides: TGTGCCAGCAGCTTAGAGGGGGGGACGGAGCATTTT.